This section outlines one T cell receptor beta chain sequence together with its context. The antigen it binds to is not known. Base qualities were left out, and no much larger clone turns up one base away. Each collaborating institution followed its own protocols to collect whole blood in K2EDTA tubes. Collaborator samples were shipped for TCRbeta analysis as frozen whole blood, isolated PBMCs, or DNA extracted from either sample type. This sample is part of a study of blood T cell repertoires in COVID-19 (dated by TCRdb to 2019 to 2021). Study-level background: Collaborator samples came from the United States, Italy and Spain and covered acute and convalescent phases of COVID-19. The prospective study material was composed of cDNA or gDNA derived from T cells, B-cell-depleted T cells, or PBMCs. The dataset comprised deeply sampled blood TCRbeta repertoires from subjects exposed to, actively infected with, or recovered from COVID-19. The repertoires were released in a freely available public database meant as a resource for research on the immune response to SARS-CoV-2. Samples were obtained from the ongoing ImmuneRACE study (first 160 participants) and from 1,254 subjects provided by 6 global collaborators. Sample metadata almost always included a de-identified subject ID, COVID-19 status, age in years and sex. HLA class I and class II types, where available, came from metadata supplied by the sample provider rather than from assay-based typing. Overall study results and their limits: How much clinical and demographic metadata was included differed by source and by participant, and the metadata was provided uncurated.

The immunoSEQ Assay, a bias-controlled multiplex PCR, was used to amplify TCRbeta CDR3 regions from genomic DNA. From the authors' description of their analysis: Within the assay, amplification of reference gene primers was used to estimate how many nucleated cells each sample contained. Sequence reads were collapsed and filtered to measure the absolute abundance of every unique TCRbeta CDR3 rearrangement. For each sample, productive Simpson clonality was calculated as the square root of Simpson's diversity index across productive rearrangements. TCRdb holds this immuneACCESS table with in-frame rearrangements only. Some clones are missing; in checked studies, unresolved V genes explain under half, and the rest has no known cause. V, J and clone size reflect that table, while D and trimming were determined from the DNA. The table for this sample lists 160,000 or so clones; about 80% of them were counted only once. Of the sample, about 6.5% is held by the ten largest clones.

The CDR3 measures 12 amino acids from cysteine to phenylalanine. CDR3 DNA only is kept here, 36 bases in frame from base 1. V was cut back by 3 bases and J by 5 bases, leaving a gap of 9 bases between them. CDR1 and CDR2 are drawn from the germline V gene (reference sequence): DFQATT, SNEGSKA. Sequences were obtained from peripheral blood. The chain is encoded by TRBV20-1 joined to TRBJ2-3, and perhaps TRBD1 as D gene, on 5 matching bases. The origin of this receptor is a man aged 65-85 years with active or convalescent COVID-19. The CDR3 sequence is CSASFQGDTQYF. The nucleotides are TGCAGTGCTAGTTTCCAGGGAGATACGCAGTATTTT.